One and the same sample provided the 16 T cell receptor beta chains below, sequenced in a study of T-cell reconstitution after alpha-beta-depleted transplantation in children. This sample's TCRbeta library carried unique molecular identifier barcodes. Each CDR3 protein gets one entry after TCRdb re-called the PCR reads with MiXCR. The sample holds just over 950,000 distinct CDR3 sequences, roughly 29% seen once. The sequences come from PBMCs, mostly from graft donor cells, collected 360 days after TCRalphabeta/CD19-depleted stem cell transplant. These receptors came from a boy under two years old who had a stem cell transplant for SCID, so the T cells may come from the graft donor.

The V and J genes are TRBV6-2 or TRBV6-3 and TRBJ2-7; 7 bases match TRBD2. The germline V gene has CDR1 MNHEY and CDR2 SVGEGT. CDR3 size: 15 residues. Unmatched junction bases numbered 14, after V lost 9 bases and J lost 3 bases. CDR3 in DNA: TGTGCCAGTCGACGTGGGCTAGCGGTGATCTACGAGCAGTACTTC. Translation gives CASRRGLAVIYEQYF.

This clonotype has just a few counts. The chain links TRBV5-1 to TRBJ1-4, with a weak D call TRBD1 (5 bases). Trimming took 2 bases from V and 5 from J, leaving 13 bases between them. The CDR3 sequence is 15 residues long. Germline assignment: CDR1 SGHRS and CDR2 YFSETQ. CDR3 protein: CASSFEKGTNEKLFF. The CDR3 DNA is TGCGCCAGCAGCTTTGAGAAAGGGACCAATGAAAAACTGTTTTTT.

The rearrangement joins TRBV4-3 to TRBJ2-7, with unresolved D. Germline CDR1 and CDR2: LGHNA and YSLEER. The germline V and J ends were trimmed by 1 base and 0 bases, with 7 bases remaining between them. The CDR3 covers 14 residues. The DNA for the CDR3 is TGCGCCAGCAGCCAAGGGGTGAACTCCTACGAGCAGTACTTC. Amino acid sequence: CASSQGVNSYEQYF.

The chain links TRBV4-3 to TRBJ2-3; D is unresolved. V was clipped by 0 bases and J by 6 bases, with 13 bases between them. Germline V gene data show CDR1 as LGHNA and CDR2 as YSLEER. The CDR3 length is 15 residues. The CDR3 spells CASSQDAIPRDTQYF. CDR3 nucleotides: TGCGCCAGCAGCCAAGATGCCATCCCGAGGGATACGCAGTATTTT.

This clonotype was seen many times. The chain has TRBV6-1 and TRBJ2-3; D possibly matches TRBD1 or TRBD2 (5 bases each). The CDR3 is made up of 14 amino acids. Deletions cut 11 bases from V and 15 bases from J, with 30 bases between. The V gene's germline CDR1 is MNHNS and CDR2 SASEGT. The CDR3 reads CAVMGSQGRLSRYF. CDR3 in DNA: TGTGCCGTCATGGGGAGCCAGGGTCGGCTTTCGCGTTATTTT.

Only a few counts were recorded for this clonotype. CDR3 amino acids: CASSRETGRNTGELFF. CDR3 nucleotide sequence: TGTGCCAGCAGCCGAGAAACAGGGCGCAACACCGGGGAGCTGTTTTTT. This chain uses TRBV4-2 with TRBJ2-2; maybe TRBD1 (6 bases). V lost 4 bases to trimming and J lost 2 bases, with 14 bases between them. This CDR3 comprises 16 residues. Germline V CDR1 and CDR2: LGHNA, YNFKEQ.

Here the CDR3 reads CASSSNSGTGIFYGYTF. The CDR3 bases are TGCGCCAGCAGCTCAAATTCCGGGACAGGGATTTTCTATGGCTACACCTTC. The rearrangement joins TRBV5-1 to TRBJ1-2; TRBD1 aligns across 9 bases. Germline V gene sequence: CDR1 SGHRS, CDR2 YFSETQ. The CDR3 has 17 residues. V dropped 3 bases and J dropped 4; count of bases not matched to a gene: 13.

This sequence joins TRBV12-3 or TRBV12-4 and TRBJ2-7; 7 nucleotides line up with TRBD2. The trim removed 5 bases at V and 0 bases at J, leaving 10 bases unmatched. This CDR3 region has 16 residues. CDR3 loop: CASSRTRRRGSYEQYF. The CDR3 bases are TGTGCCAGCAGTCGGACTAGACGGAGGGGCTCCTACGAGCAGTACTTC.

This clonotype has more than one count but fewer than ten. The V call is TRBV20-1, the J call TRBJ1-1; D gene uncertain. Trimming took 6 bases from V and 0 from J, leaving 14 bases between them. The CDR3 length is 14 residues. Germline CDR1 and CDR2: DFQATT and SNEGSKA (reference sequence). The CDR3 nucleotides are TGCAGTGCCAACCGCCCGACACTGAACACTGAAGCTTTCTTT. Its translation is CSANRPTLNTEAFF.

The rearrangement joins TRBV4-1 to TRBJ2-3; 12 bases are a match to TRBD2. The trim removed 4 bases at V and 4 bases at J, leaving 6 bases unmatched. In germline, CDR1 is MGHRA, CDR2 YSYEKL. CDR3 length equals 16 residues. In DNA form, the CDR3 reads TGCGCCAGCAGCCCACCAACTAGCGGGGGGCCAGATACGCAGTATTTT. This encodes CASSPPTSGGPDTQYF.

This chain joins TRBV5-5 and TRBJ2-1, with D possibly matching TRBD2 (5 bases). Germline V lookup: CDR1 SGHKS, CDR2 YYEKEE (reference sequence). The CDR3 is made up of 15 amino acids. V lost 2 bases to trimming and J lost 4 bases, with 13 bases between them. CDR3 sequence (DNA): TGTGCCAGCAGCTTCAGGACTCCGACTTACAATGAGCAGTTCTTC. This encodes CASSFRTPTYNEQFF. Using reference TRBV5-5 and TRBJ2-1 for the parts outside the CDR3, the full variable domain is DAGVTQSPTHLIKTRGQQVTLRCSPISGHKSVSWYQQVLGQGPQFIFQYYEKEERGRGNFPDRFSARQFPNYSSELNVNALLLGDSALYLCASSFRTPTYNEQFFGPGTRLTVL.

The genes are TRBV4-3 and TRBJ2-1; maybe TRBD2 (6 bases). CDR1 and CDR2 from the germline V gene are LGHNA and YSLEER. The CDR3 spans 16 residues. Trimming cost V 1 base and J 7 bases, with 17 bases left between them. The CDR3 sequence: CASSQGRGTPMNEQFF. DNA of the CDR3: TGCGCCAGCAGCCAAGGGCGCGGGACGCCAATGAATGAGCAGTTCTTC.

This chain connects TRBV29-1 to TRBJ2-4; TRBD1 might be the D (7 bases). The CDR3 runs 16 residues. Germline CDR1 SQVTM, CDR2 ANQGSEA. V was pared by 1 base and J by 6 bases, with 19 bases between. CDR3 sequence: CSVEGRGTGVGNIQYF. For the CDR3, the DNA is TGCAGCGTTGAAGGGAGGGGTACAGGGGTCGGAAACATTCAGTACTTC.

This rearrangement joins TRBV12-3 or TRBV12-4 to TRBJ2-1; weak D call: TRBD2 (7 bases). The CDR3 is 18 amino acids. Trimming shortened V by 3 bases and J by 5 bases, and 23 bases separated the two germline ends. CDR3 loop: CASSLNGGGGPTHNEQFF. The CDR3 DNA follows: TGTGCCAGCAGTTTGAACGGGGGCGGGGGACCGACACACAATGAGCAGTTCTTC.

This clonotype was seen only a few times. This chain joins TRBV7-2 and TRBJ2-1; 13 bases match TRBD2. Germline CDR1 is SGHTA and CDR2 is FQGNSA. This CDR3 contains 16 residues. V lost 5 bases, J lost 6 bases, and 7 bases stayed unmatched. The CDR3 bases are TGTGCCAGCAGCCTTGGACTAGCGGGGGCAATCAATGAGCAGTTCTTC. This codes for CASSLGLAGAINEQFF.

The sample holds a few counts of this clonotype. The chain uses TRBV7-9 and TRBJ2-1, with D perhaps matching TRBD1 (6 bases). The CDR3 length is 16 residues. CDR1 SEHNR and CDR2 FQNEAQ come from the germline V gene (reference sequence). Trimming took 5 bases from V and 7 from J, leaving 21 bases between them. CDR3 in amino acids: CASSPRIGGQSNEQFF. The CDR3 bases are TGTGCCAGCAGCCCCCGTATTGGGGGCCAAAGTAATGAGCAGTTCTTC. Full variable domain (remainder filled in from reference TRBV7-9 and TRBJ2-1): DTGVSQNPRHKITKRGQNVTFRCDPISEHNRLYWYRQTLGQGPEFLTYFQNEAQLEKSRLLSDRFSAERPKGSFSTLEIQRTEQGDSAMYLCASSPRIGGQSNEQFFGPGTRLTVL.